The 14 T cell receptor beta chains in this list originate from one sample, sequenced in a study of T cell clonotyping in hematopoietic cell transplantation. Libraries were prepared by immunoSEQ multiplex PCR; TCRdb keeps only in-frame clonotypes and omits some of them. The repertoire holds over 35,000 clones, about 90% seen once, with about 2% in the top ten. What was sequenced was peripheral blood mononuclear cells. The receptors here all came from a woman aged 40-49 years in good health. Some clones in this sample may be carry-over from other donors' samples.

J is TRBJ1-1 and V is TRBV5-8, with D possibly being TRBD1 (5 bases). V lost 4 bases and J lost 4, with 14 bases in between. This CDR3 spans 14 amino acids. Germline V gives CDR1 SGHTS, CDR2 YDEGEE. The DNA of the CDR3 is TGTGCCAGCAGCCCCCTCCAGGGCAGCACTGAAGCTTTCTTT. This codes for CASSPLQGSTEAFF.

This chain uses TRBV4-2 with TRBJ2-7; D is unresolved. Germline V lookup: CDR1 LGHNA, CDR2 YNFKEQ. Trimming took off 0 bases at V and 3 bases at J, with 18 bases between the two ends. This CDR3 is built from 17 residues. The DNA for the CDR3 is TGTGCCAGCAGCCAAGAATTGGGGTCCCTTATCAACTACGAGCAGTACTTC. Translation gives CASSQELGSLINYEQYF.

The V gene is TRBV7-2, the J gene TRBJ1-1; D uncertain. The CDR3 has 12 residues. Germline CDR1 and CDR2: SGHTA and FQGNSA. The V end lost 1 base, the J end lost 7 bases, and 7 bases lay between the germline ends. The CDR3 sequence: CASSLVFGEAFF. The CDR3 DNA reads TGTGCCAGCAGCTTAGTATTCGGTGAAGCTTTCTTT.

The chain joins TRBV10-3 to TRBJ2-7; TRBD2 aligns across 14 bases. V was clipped by 5 bases and J by 4 bases; unmatched bases: 13. There are 18 residues in the CDR3. Germline V CDR1 and CDR2: ENHRY, SYGVKD. CDR3: CAISSGTSGRAGFYEQYF. CDR3 DNA sequence: TGTGCCATCAGTTCCGGGACTAGCGGGAGAGCGGGTTTTTACGAGCAGTACTTC.

This chain joins TRBV28 and TRBJ1-1; unclear D gene. CDR1 MDHEN and CDR2 SYDVKM come from the germline V gene. V lost 1 base to trimming and J lost 4 bases, with 4 bases between them. The CDR3 is 12 residues long. CDR3: CASSLYGTEAFF. The CDR3 DNA is TGTGCCAGCAGTTTATATGGCACTGAAGCTTTCTTT. Combining the CDR3 with reference TRBV28 and TRBJ1-1 gives the whole variable domain DVKVTQSSRYLVKRTGEKVFLECVQDMDHENMFWYRQDPGLGLRLIYFSYDVKMKEKGDIPEGYSVSREKKERFSLILESASTNQTSMYLCASSLYGTEAFFGQGTRLTVV.

The chain uses TRBV29-1 and TRBJ2-7; D gene uncertain. V was clipped by 2 bases and J by 1 base, with 3 bases between them. CDR3 size: 11 residues. Germline CDR1 and CDR2: SQVTM and ANQGSEA. CDR3 sequence reads: CSVEMSYEQYF. CDR3 DNA sequence: TGCAGCGTTGAAATGTCCTACGAGCAGTACTTC.

The chain joins TRBV27 to TRBJ2-3; 7 positions match TRBD2. This CDR3 is 15 amino acids long. V gave up 4 bases and J gave up 2 bases; unmatched junction bases: 6. Germline values: CDR1 MNHEY, CDR2 SMNVEV (reference sequence). CDR3 nucleotides: TGTGCCAGCAGTTCGGGTAGCGGGTACACAGATACGCAGTATTTT. Encoded protein: CASSSGSGYTDTQYF.

Note on this clone: Sequence at one end of the junction differs from germline and may be a read error. V usage is TRBV7-7 and J usage is TRBJ1-1, with D unresolved. Germline loops: CDR1 SSHAT, CDR2 FNYEAQ (reference sequence). The CDR3 consists of 13 residues. The CDR3 loop reads CASSPRTGAQAFF. The CDR3 region has the DNA TGTGCTAGCAGCCCGCGGACGGGAGCACAAGCTTTCTTT.

The chain couples TRBV30 to TRBJ1-1, with a possible D match to TRBD1 (5 bases). Germline loops: CDR1 GTSNPN, CDR2 SVGIG (reference sequence). CDR3 length: 11 amino acids. V dropped 2 bases and J dropped 6 bases, with 7 bases sitting between them. CDR3 DNA: TGTGCCTGGAGTCTGGGGGCTGAAGCTTTCTTT. Its translation is CAWSLGAEAFF.

The V call is TRBV6-5, the J call TRBJ2-7; 8 nucleotides line up with TRBD2. The length of the CDR3 is 14 residues. The junction had 6 bases not matched to a gene; V was cut back by 6 bases and J by 2 bases. Germline V CDR1 and CDR2: MNHEY, SVGAGI. CDR3 residues: CASSLKRGTYEQYF. CDR3 nucleotide sequence: TGTGCCAGCAGCCTAAAGCGGGGGACCTACGAGCAGTACTTC.

This chain joins TRBV4-2 and TRBJ2-2; no reliable D call. V was pared by 2 bases and J by 0 bases, with 4 bases between. Germline CDR1 is LGHNA and CDR2 is YNFKEQ. CDR3 length: 14 amino acids. CDR3 residues: CASSQLTNTGELFF. CDR3 bases: TGTGCCAGCAGCCAACTCACGAACACCGGGGAGCTGTTTTTT.

V is TRBV7-9 and J is TRBJ1-2, with 8 bases that match TRBD1. This CDR3 region has 16 residues. The germline V gene encodes CDR1 SEHNR and CDR2 FQNEAQ (reference sequence). The ends lost 1 base at V and 8 bases at J; junction bases unmatched: 12. Here the CDR3 DNA reads TGTGCCAGCAGCTTAGTCTGGAACAGGGGGTTTGCAGGCTACACCTTC. Protein: CASSLVWNRGFAGYTF.

This chain links TRBV7-2 with TRBJ2-2; D ambiguous. This CDR3 region has 15 residues. In germline, CDR1 is SGHTA, CDR2 FQGNSA. The V and J ends lost 1 base and 5 bases respectively, with 11 bases between them. The CDR3 DNA sequence: TGTGCCAGCAGCTTAGTCTTTCATCGAACCGGGGAGCTGTTTTTT. It specifies CASSLVFHRTGELFF. Combining the CDR3 with reference TRBV7-2 and TRBJ2-2 gives the whole variable domain GAGVSQSPSNKVTEKGKDVELRCDPISGHTALYWYRQSLGQGLEFLIYFQGNSAPDKSGLPSDRFSAERTGGSVSTLTIQRTQQEDSAVYLCASSLVFHRTGELFFGEGSRLTVL.

The rearrangement uses TRBV14 and TRBJ2-2; D is perhaps TRBD2 (5 bases). V dropped 0 bases and J dropped 7 bases, with 18 bases sitting between them. The CDR3 is 17 amino acids. CDR1 SGHDN and CDR2 FVKESK come from the germline V gene. The CDR3 DNA reads as TGTGCCAGCAGCCAAGAACCACTCAGAGCGGTTGGCGGGGAGCTGTTTTTT. Protein sequence: CASSQEPLRAVGGELFF.